Below are 14 T cell receptor beta chains sequenced from a single sample in a study of blood T cell repertoires in COVID-19 (dated by TCRdb to the early 2020s). Libraries were constructed by the immunoSEQ multiplex PCR assay. TCRdb retrieved this table from immuneACCESS and kept in-frame rearrangements only. Not all clones are present; in checked studies, unresolved V genes account for under half, and no reason is known for the remainder. The sample yields 100,000 to 150,000 clones; about 89% were counted once. The biggest ten clones account for 3.6% of the sample. What was sequenced was peripheral blood. The origin of the receptors is an older woman with acute or convalescent COVID-19.

The chain couples TRBV6-1 to TRBJ1-3; D is ambiguous. Germline assignment: CDR1 MNHNS and CDR2 SASEGT. CDR3 size: 15 residues. With 2 bases removed from V and 3 bases from J, the gap between germline ends came to 11 bases. Here the CDR3 reads CASSEPPYIGNTIYF. CDR3 sequence (DNA): TGTGCCAGCAGTGAACCGCCTTACATTGGAAACACCATATATTTT.

This chain connects TRBV28 to TRBJ2-1; TRBD2 is a possible D gene (5 bases). Trimming shortened V by 6 bases and J by 3 bases, and 12 bases separated the two germline ends. Germline CDR1 and CDR2: MDHEN and SYDVKM. This CDR3 is 14 amino acids long. CDR3 in amino acids: CASRVSGVYNEQFF. DNA of the CDR3: TGTGCCAGCAGGGTATCCGGGGTCTACAATGAGCAGTTCTTC. Together with reference TRBV28 and TRBJ2-1, the CDR3 gives the full variable domain: DVKVTQSSRYLVKRTGEKVFLECVQDMDHENMFWYRQDPGLGLRLIYFSYDVKMKEKGDIPEGYSVSREKKERFSLILESASTNQTSMYLCASRVSGVYNEQFFGPGTRLTVL.

This chain joins TRBV24-1 and TRBJ2-1, with 7 bases lining up with TRBD2. With V trimmed by 5 bases and J by 2 bases, 5 bases remained unmatched. CDR1 KGHDR and CDR2 SFDVKD come from the germline V gene. The CDR3 covers 15 residues. This chain's CDR3 is CATSVEGGPYNEQFF. The CDR3 DNA sequence: TGTGCCACCAGTGTCGAGGGAGGGCCCTACAATGAGCAGTTCTTC.

J is TRBJ2-7 and V is TRBV14; TRBD2 agrees at 8 bases. The germline V gene encodes CDR1 SGHDN and CDR2 FVKESK. The CDR3 runs 14 residues. V dropped 4 bases and J dropped 0; count of bases not matched to a gene: 2. The CDR3 DNA reads as TGTGCCAGCAGCCTGGGACTAGACTCCTACGAGCAGTACTTC. Encoded protein: CASSLGLDSYEQYF.

The V call is TRBV7-8, the J call TRBJ2-3; 8 nucleotides agree with TRBD2. CDR1 is SGHVS, CDR2 FQNEAQ, per germline. The CDR3 length is 12 residues. Unmatched junction bases numbered 2, after V lost 5 bases and J lost 7 bases. The CDR3, as DNA: TGTGCCAGCAGCCGGGAGGGGTATACGCAGTATTTT. It encodes CASSREGYTQYF.

This sequence joins TRBV5-1 and TRBJ2-3; tentatively, D is TRBD2 (5 bases). The CDR3 runs to 16 residues. Looked up from germline, CDR1 is SGHRS and CDR2 is YFSETQ. V was pared by 4 bases and J by 4 bases, with 19 bases between. For the CDR3, the DNA is TGCGCCAGCAGCCTCGACTCCGGAGGTCCGGCAGATACGCAGTATTTT. Its translation: CASSLDSGGPADTQYF.

A single count supports this clone. V gene TRBV10-2 combines with J gene TRBJ2-1; TRBD2 aligns across 14 bases. CDR1 and CDR2 (germline): WSHSY, SAAADI. J gave up 9 bases and V 5 bases, and 6 bases lay outside the gene matches. The CDR3 spans 15 residues. CDR3 amino acids: CASSSGTSGSIEQFF. CDR3 coding DNA: TGCGCCAGCAGTTCCGGGACTAGCGGGAGTATTGAGCAGTTCTTC.

This clone qualifies as medium-sized. The rearrangement links TRBV6-5 to TRBJ1-2, with 7 bases lining up with TRBD1. The CDR3 runs to 15 residues. Unmatched junction bases numbered 9, after V lost 2 bases and J lost 6 bases. Per the germline V gene, CDR1 is MNHEY and CDR2 is SVGAGI. CDR3 loop: CASSYADRRLNGYTF. In DNA form, the CDR3 reads TGTGCCAGCAGTTACGCGGACAGGCGATTAAATGGCTACACCTTC.

The rearrangement links TRBV29-1 to TRBJ1-2; the D gene is possibly TRBD1 (5 bases). The CDR3 is 12 amino acids. Per germline, CDR1 SQVTM and CDR2 ANQGSEA. The germline V and J ends were trimmed by 4 bases and 3 bases, with 9 bases remaining between them. CDR3 in DNA: TGCAGCGTTGTAGGAGGGGACTATGGCTACACCTTC. Translating gives CSVVGGDYGYTF.

The J gene is TRBJ2-2, the V gene TRBV7-8; D is perhaps TRBD1 (5 bases). The CDR3 is 14 residues long. Germline-derived CDR1 and CDR2 are SGHVS and FQNEAQ. V was pared by 3 bases and J by 5 bases, with 10 bases between. CDR3 protein: CASSFQGRTGELFF. In DNA form, the CDR3 reads TGTGCCAGCAGCTTCCAGGGCCGGACCGGGGAGCTGTTTTTT.

This rearrangement joins TRBV5-4 to TRBJ1-1; TRBD1 matches at 12 bases. The trim removed 4 bases at V and 1 base at J, leaving 14 bases unmatched. The CDR3 loop spans 19 amino acids. Germline V gives CDR1 SGHNT, CDR2 YYREEE (reference sequence). As DNA, the CDR3 is TGTGCCAGCAGCCAGCGCCCCGGGACAGGGGGCGTGGGGAACACTGAAGCTTTCTTT. Protein: CASSQRPGTGGVGNTEAFF.

The J gene is TRBJ2-3, the V gene TRBV6-5; tentative D call: TRBD1 (5 bases). The CDR3 has 15 amino acids. Trimming cost V 2 bases and J 0 bases, with 9 bases left between them. Germline CDR1 is MNHEY and CDR2 is SVGAGI. The CDR3 nucleotides are TGTGCCAGCAGTTACAGGAGACAGAGCACAGATACGCAGTATTTT. Protein sequence: CASSYRRQSTDTQYF.

The chain uses TRBV7-9 and TRBJ1-2; D might be TRBD1 (5 bases). Trimming took 0 bases from V and 4 from J, leaving 9 bases between them. Germline CDR1 SEHNR, CDR2 FQNEAQ (reference sequence). The CDR3 spans 14 residues. The DNA of the CDR3 is TGTGCCAGCAGCTTAGCGGGGGGAGGCTATGGCTACACCTTC. Protein product: CASSLAGGGYGYTF.

The chain carries TRBV19 and TRBJ2-2, with a weak D call TRBD2 (6 bases). The CDR3 is 16 amino acids. The V end lost 5 bases, the J end lost 6 bases, and 19 bases lay between the germline ends. Germline V gene sequence: CDR1 LNHDA, CDR2 SQIVND (reference sequence). CDR3 in amino acids: CASSSLRGGAAGELFF. The CDR3 bases are TGTGCCAGTAGTTCCCTGCGCGGAGGGGCCGCCGGGGAGCTGTTTTTT.